The present T cell receptor beta chain was sequenced within a study of blood T cell repertoires in COVID-19. Background on the study: Samples of COVID-19 (acute and convalescent) were obtained from the United States, Italy and Spain. PBMCs, B-cell-depleted T cells, or T cells provided the cDNA or gDNA that made up the material.

Original processing notes: Amplified reference gene primers provided the basis for estimating nucleated cell counts. The assay was immunoSEQ multiplex PCR, and TCRdb's table has in-frame clones only and misses some. That table is the source of V, J and clone size, and D and trimming were worked out from the DNA. The sample holds some 270,000 clones; around nine tenths are singletons and the top ten take about 8.8%. This CDR3 is 15 amino acids long. Unmatched junction bases numbered 9, after V lost 4 bases and J lost 5 bases. Germline CDR1 and CDR2: SGHRS and YFSETQ. In its sample, this clone was seen once.

What was sequenced was peripheral blood. This sequence originates from a middle-aged man with active or convalescent COVID-19. The V gene is TRBV5-1, the J gene TRBJ2-5, with TRBD2 identical over 9 bases. The DNA for the CDR3 is TGCGCCAGCAGCCCAACTAGCGGGCGGGGCGAGACCCAGTACTTC. It translates to CASSPTSGRGETQYF.